A selection of T cell receptor beta chains follows, all from one sample in a study of identical twins. Each CDR3 protein gets one entry after TCRdb re-called the 5' RACE reads with MiXCR. The table includes hundreds of thousands of distinct CDR3 sequences, around 24% detected once. This sample also appeared in a second study, on T cells expressing NK-cell markers.

The sample taken for sequencing was CD4+ T cells sorted from blood. These receptors all stem from a woman aged 18 to 35 in good health. Both conserved end residues are part of each CDR3. A D gene is named only where the DNA matches it firmly.

CDR3aa	d_gene	j_gene	v_gene	len
CASSQARGHRSDTQYF	NA	TRBJ2-3	TRBV4-2	16
CSTPGGPSYNEQFF	TRBD2	TRBJ2-1	TRBV20-1	14
CASSLAEGGTQYF	NA	TRBJ2-3	TRBV7-2	13
CSGQQGTTTDTQYF	NA	TRBJ2-3	TRBV29-1	14
CSVYRAEGIYTF	NA	TRBJ1-2	TRBV29-1	12
CATTKTGHEQYF	NA	TRBJ2-7	TRBV15	12
CSARNQPTTDTQYF	NA	TRBJ2-3	TRBV20-1	14
CASSVTVGTYEQYF	NA	TRBJ2-7	TRBV5-6	14
CASRAEYGELFF	NA	TRBJ2-2	TRBV9	12
CASSRTGSIGELFF	TRBD1	TRBJ2-2	TRBV7-6	14
CASSFLTGTSGTNEQFF	TRBD2	TRBJ2-1	TRBV5-1	17
CSAQKDATNEKLFF	NA	TRBJ1-4	TRBV20-1	14
CAWSGGGNQPQHF	NA	TRBJ1-5	TRBV30	13
CSVGDGFYNEQFF	NA	TRBJ2-1	TRBV29-1	13
CASSAQLDEQFF	NA	TRBJ2-1	TRBV5-5	12